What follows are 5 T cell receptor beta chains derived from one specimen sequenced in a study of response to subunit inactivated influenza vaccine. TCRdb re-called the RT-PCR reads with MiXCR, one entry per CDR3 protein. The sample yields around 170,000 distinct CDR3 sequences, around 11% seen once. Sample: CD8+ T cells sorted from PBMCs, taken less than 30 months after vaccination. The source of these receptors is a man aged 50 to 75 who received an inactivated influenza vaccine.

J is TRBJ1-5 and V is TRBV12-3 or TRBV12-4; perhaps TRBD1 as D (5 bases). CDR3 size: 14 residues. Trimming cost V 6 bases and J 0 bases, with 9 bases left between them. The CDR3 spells CASSWDGSNQPQHF. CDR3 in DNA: TGTGCCAGCAGCTGGGACGGTAGCAATCAGCCCCAGCATTTT.

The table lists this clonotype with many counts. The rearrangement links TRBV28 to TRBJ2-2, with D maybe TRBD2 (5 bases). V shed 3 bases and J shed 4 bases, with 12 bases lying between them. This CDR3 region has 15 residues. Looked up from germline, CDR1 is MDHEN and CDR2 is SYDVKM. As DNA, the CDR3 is TGTGCCAGCAGTTTGTTAAACGAGGGCACCGGGGAGCTGTTTTTT. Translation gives CASSLLNEGTGELFF. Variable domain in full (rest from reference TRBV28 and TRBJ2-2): DVKVTQSSRYLVKRTGEKVFLECVQDMDHENMFWYRQDPGLGLRLIYFSYDVKMKEKGDIPEGYSVSREKKERFSLILESASTNQTSMYLCASSLLNEGTGELFFGEGSRLTVL.

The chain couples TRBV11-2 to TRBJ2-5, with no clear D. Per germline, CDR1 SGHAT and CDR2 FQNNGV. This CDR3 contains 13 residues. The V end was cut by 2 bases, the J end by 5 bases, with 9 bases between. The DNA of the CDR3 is TGTGCCAGCAGCTTAAGTAACGGCGAGACCCAGTACTTC. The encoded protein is CASSLSNGETQYF. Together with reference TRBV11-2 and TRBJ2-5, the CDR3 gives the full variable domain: EAGVAQSPRYKIIEKRQSVAFWCNPISGHATLYWYQQILGQGPKLLIQFQNNGVVDDSQLPKDRFSAERLKGVDSTLKIQPAKLEDSAVYLCASSLSNGETQYFGPGTRLLVL.

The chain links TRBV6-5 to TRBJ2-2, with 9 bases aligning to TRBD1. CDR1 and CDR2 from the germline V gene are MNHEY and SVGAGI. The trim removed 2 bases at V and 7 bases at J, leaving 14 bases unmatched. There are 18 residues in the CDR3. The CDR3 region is CASSYHLGQGPRGGELFF. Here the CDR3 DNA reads TGTGCCAGCAGTTACCATTTGGGACAGGGTCCTCGTGGCGGGGAGCTGTTTTTT.

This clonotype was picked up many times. In DNA, the CDR3 is TGTGCCAGCAGCCCGGGGCACAATGAGCAGTTCTTC. Residues: CASSPGHNEQFF. The chain links TRBV7-2 to TRBJ2-1; the D call may be TRBD1 or TRBD2 (5 bases each). Trimming removed 5 bases from V and 5 bases from J, with 7 bases in between. Germline loops: CDR1 SGHTA, CDR2 FQGNSA. CDR3 length equals 12 residues.